Listed here are 9 T cell receptor beta chains from one sample, sequenced in a study of response to subunit inactivated influenza vaccine. Via MiXCR, TCRdb re-called the RT-PCR reads, giving one row per CDR3 protein. In the table there are almost 600,000 distinct CDR3 sequences, less than 15% of which are singletons. The starting material was PBMCs from blood, obtained 12 days after vaccination. Receptors were obtained from a man in his fifties who received an inactivated influenza vaccine.

The chain has TRBV10-3 and TRBJ2-5; a possible D gene is TRBD1 (6 bases). The CDR3 has 15 residues. V was cut by 2 bases and J by 2 bases, with 12 bases left in between. Per the germline V gene, CDR1 is ENHRY and CDR2 is SYGVKD. This chain's CDR3 is CAISELWDKQETQYF. CDR3 DNA: TGTGCCATCAGTGAGCTTTGGGACAAACAAGAGACCCAGTACTTC.

The V and J genes are TRBV6-2 or TRBV6-3 and TRBJ2-7, with D possibly being TRBD1 (5 bases). CDR3 length equals 16 residues. Germline lookup yields CDR1 MNHEY and CDR2 SVGEGT. V shed 4 bases and J shed 0 bases, with 16 bases lying between them. The CDR3 sequence is CASSSRKGLFSYEQYF. In DNA form, the CDR3 reads TGTGCCAGCAGTTCCCGCAAGGGGTTATTCTCCTACGAGCAGTACTTC.

This chain uses TRBV20-1 with TRBJ1-5; no reliable D call. This CDR3 has 15 amino acids. CDR1 and CDR2 (germline): DFQATT, SNEGSKA (reference sequence). V was shortened by 2 bases and J by 0 bases, with 11 bases between the two germline ends. The CDR3 here is CSARSGFGSNQPQHF. Here the CDR3 DNA reads TGCAGTGCTAGAAGCGGATTCGGTAGCAATCAGCCCCAGCATTTT.

This clonotype was seen only a few times. The chain recombines TRBV10-3 with TRBJ2-4, with D possibly being TRBD2 (5 bases). V lost 0 bases and J lost 6, with 15 bases in between. Per the germline V gene, CDR1 is ENHRY and CDR2 is SYGVKD. The CDR3 spans 16 residues. The DNA of the CDR3 is TGTGCCATCAGTGAGTCGACGAAGTCGCGGGCAAACATTCAGTACTTC. Protein: CAISESTKSRANIQYF.

The chain links TRBV7-9 to TRBJ1-1, with a possible D match to TRBD1 (5 bases). Looked up from germline, CDR1 is SEHNR and CDR2 is FQNEAQ (reference sequence). Trimming cost V 3 bases and J 2 bases, with 10 bases left between them. This CDR3 region has 14 residues. The CDR3 reads CASSLGRINTEAFF. CDR3 DNA: TGTGCCAGCAGCTTGGGGCGCATAAACACTGAAGCTTTCTTT.

This chain uses TRBV2 with TRBJ1-1; perhaps TRBD1 as D (5 bases). Trimming shortened V by 7 bases and J by 2 bases, and 26 bases separated the two germline ends. CDR1 is SNHLY, CDR2 FYNNEI, per germline. The CDR3 covers 18 residues. CDR3 region: CASKSTGTDFTFNTEAFF. CDR3 nucleotides: TGTGCCAGCAAGTCCACCGGGACTGACTTTACCTTTAACACTGAAGCTTTCTTT.

This clonotype showed up just a few times. The chain recombines TRBV25-1 with TRBJ2-7, with 7 bases lining up with TRBD1. CDR3 length: 15 amino acids. Germline CDR1 MGHDK, CDR2 SYGVNS. With V trimmed by 1 base and J by 4 bases, 7 bases remained unmatched. This CDR3 is CASSESGGRMYEQYF. CDR3 nucleotide sequence: TGTGCCAGCAGTGAATCAGGGGGACGGATGTACGAGCAGTACTTC.

The genes are TRBV6-2 or TRBV6-3 and TRBJ1-5, with 8 bases matching TRBD1. This CDR3 region has 13 residues. The J segment lost 6 bases and the V segment lost 7 bases, leaving 5 bases of the junction unmatched. Per the germline V gene, CDR1 is MNHEY and CDR2 is SVGEGT. The CDR3 DNA follows: TGTGCCAGCACGGACAGGGCGGGTCAGCCCCAGCATTTT. Translating gives CASTDRAGQPQHF.

This clonotype was observed a few times. The chain joins TRBV27 to TRBJ1-5; D ambiguous. CDR1 MNHEY and CDR2 SMNVEV come from the germline V gene (reference sequence). The CDR3 contains 12 residues. V was cut by 6 bases and J by 4 bases, with 7 bases left in between. The DNA for the CDR3 is TGTGCCAGCAGGACCGCGAATCAGCCCCAGCATTTT. Translation: CASRTANQPQHF.